This entry concerns a single T cell receptor (beta chain). The antigen is unknown. CDR1 and CDR2 (germline): SGHTA, FQGNSA. V was pared by 5 bases and J by 10 bases, with 21 bases between. This CDR3 is 15 amino acids long. Only in-frame clones appear in the TCRdb table, and some are missing; sequencing was by immunoSEQ multiplex PCR. The data hold some 110,000 clones, with approximately 90% observed a single time. This record comes from a study of T cell responses to AZD1222 COVID-19 vaccine. Study overall: Second-dose intervals of approximately 4 or approximately 12 weeks were pooled.

Study results and limitations: Unmutated regions of variants are reportedly targeted by nearly half of spike-specific TCRs.

The input for sequencing was peripheral blood, taken on day 0 of AZD1222 vaccination. This chain uses TRBV7-2 with TRBJ2-1; D is unclear. This clonotype was sampled from an adult in good health. The CDR3 DNA reads as TGTGCCAGCAGCATAGGGTCATTTGGACCTCTGGAGCAGTTCTTC. It codes for CASSIGSFGPLEQFF.